Below are 22 T cell receptor beta chains sequenced from a single sample in a study of CXCR3-negative and CXCR3-positive naive CD8 T cells. General observations from the study: Relative to CXCR3-negative naive cells, CXCR3-positive naive cells had more hydrophobic TRB CDR3s.

UMI-labeled TRB cDNA libraries were prepared by 5' RACE. Reanalyzing the 5' RACE reads, TCRdb keeps one entry per CDR3 protein, without DNA. Recorded for this sample: under 150,000 distinct CDR3 sequences. The antigens these receptors bind are not known. Sequencing was performed on naive CXCR3+ CD8+ T cells from blood. Specified subset: CD45RO-CCR7+CD27+CD95- naive CD8+ T cells expressing CXCR3 (TNR3+). The receptors here all came from a human donor in good health. Some clones in this sample may be carry-over from other donors' samples.

The CDR3 reads CSVVPSNTDTQYF. The chain is built from TRBV29-1 and TRBJ2-3. In germline, CDR1 is SQVTM, CDR2 ANQGSEA. The CDR3 has 13 amino acids.

The chain links TRBV7-9 to TRBJ1-5. CDR1 SEHNR and CDR2 FQNEAQ come from the germline V gene (reference sequence). The CDR3 has 13 residues. CDR3 in amino acids: CASSYDTNQPQHF.

J is TRBJ2-3 and V is TRBV7-9; with no DNA, the TCRdb D assignment of TRBD1 cannot be verified. CDR1 SEHNR and CDR2 FQNEAQ come from the germline V gene (reference sequence). This CDR3 region has 16 residues. The chain's CDR3 is CASSHGAGGAPDTQYF.

The CDR3 here is CASSQTTDTDTQYF. The V call is TRBV18, the J call TRBJ2-3. Germline-derived CDR1 and CDR2 are KGHSH and LQKENI. The CDR3 extends over 14 amino acids.

This chain links TRBV28 with TRBJ2-2; with no DNA, the TCRdb D assignment of TRBD1 cannot be verified. Per germline, CDR1 MDHEN and CDR2 SYDVKM. The CDR3 runs to 18 residues. CDR3 sequence: CASRGERGPERHTGELFF.

The V call is TRBV29-1, the J call TRBJ2-7. The CDR3 has 13 residues. Germline V CDR1 and CDR2: SQVTM, ANQGSEA. CDR3 protein: CSVESRHPYEQYF.

J is TRBJ1-1 and V is TRBV6-5; the D call of TRBD1 rests on TCRdb alone, since no DNA is present to check it. The CDR3 totals 13 residues. Germline V gene sequence: CDR1 MNHEY, CDR2 SVGAGI. CDR3 sequence reads: CASSETGDTEAFF.

V gene TRBV7-9 combines with J gene TRBJ1-2; TCRdb names TRBD1, which stays unverified in the absence of DNA. Germline values: CDR1 SEHNR, CDR2 FQNEAQ (reference sequence). The CDR3 consists of 14 residues. CDR3 amino acids: CASSHPRDNYGYTF.

This rearrangement joins TRBV7-8 to TRBJ1-2; the D gene TCRdb calls, TRBD1, cannot be checked with no DNA. From germline, CDR1 is SGHVS and CDR2 FQNEAQ. CDR3 length equals 19 residues. The CDR3 sequence: CASSLPSDLTTGDAYGYTF.

The chain couples TRBV5-5 to TRBJ2-7; the TCRdb D gene call, TRBD1, has no DNA to confirm it. The CDR3 loop spans 15 amino acids. Germline V lookup: CDR1 SGHKS, CDR2 YYEKEE (reference sequence). This chain's CDR3 is CASSLDDSRTYEQYF. Full variable domain (rest looked up from reference TRBV5-5 and TRBJ2-7): DAGVTQSPTHLIKTRGQQVTLRCSPISGHKSVSWYQQVLGQGPQFIFQYYEKEERGRGNFPDRFSARQFPNYSSELNVNALLLGDSALYLCASSLDDSRTYEQYFGPGTRLTVT.

The chain is built from TRBV28 and TRBJ2-7; the D gene TCRdb calls, TRBD2, cannot be checked with no DNA. Germline CDR1 and CDR2: MDHEN and SYDVKM. The CDR3 loop spans 16 amino acids. CDR3 region: CASSLYLAGAYNEQSF.

The gene calls are TRBV7-9 and TRBJ2-1; TCRdb calls TRBD1, which cannot be checked without DNA. Germline CDR1 SEHNR, CDR2 FQNEAQ (reference sequence). There are 18 residues in the CDR3. CDR3 amino acids: CASSLNLVGGNLDNEQFF.

This sequence joins TRBV20-1 and TRBJ2-1. CDR3 length: 12 residues. CDR1 and CDR2 (germline): DFQATT, SNEGSKA (reference sequence). CDR3 residues: CSGARSYNEQFF.

The chain recombines TRBV20-1 with TRBJ1-2. The CDR3 contains 13 residues. Per the germline V gene, CDR1 is DFQATT and CDR2 is SNEGSKA (reference sequence). CDR3: CSAREGYNYGYTF.

The chain joins TRBV28 to TRBJ2-2. The V gene's germline CDR1 is MDHEN and CDR2 SYDVKM. CDR3 length equals 14 residues. Here the CDR3 reads CASSWDGNTGELFF.

The chain recombines TRBV7-2 with TRBJ2-2; TCRdb calls TRBD1, which cannot be checked without DNA. CDR1 is SGHTA, CDR2 FQGNSA, per germline. This CDR3 contains 16 residues. The CDR3 protein is CASSSTPRGDTGELFF. The entire variable domain, with the rest obtained from reference TRBV7-2 and TRBJ2-2, is as follows: GAGVSQSPSNKVTEKGKDVELRCDPISGHTALYWYRQSLGQGLEFLIYFQGNSAPDKSGLPSDRFSAERTGGSVSTLTIQRTQQEDSAVYLCASSSTPRGDTGELFFGEGSRLTVL.

V and J are TRBV29-1 and TRBJ2-5; TCRdb names TRBD2, which stays unverified in the absence of DNA. The CDR3 covers 15 residues. In germline, CDR1 is SQVTM, CDR2 ANQGSEA. The CDR3 spells CSVDFPSVSYETQYF.

The chain couples TRBV7-9 to TRBJ2-7. The CDR3 runs 13 residues. Looked up from germline, CDR1 is SEHNR and CDR2 is FQNEAQ (reference sequence). The CDR3 is CASRGISSYEQYF.

The chain uses TRBV11-2 and TRBJ2-1; TCRdb reports TRBD1, a call that lacks DNA to check it against. The CDR3 contains 15 residues. Germline V gene sequence: CDR1 SGHAT, CDR2 FQNNGV. CDR3 residues: CASSYTGTGYNEQFF.

The genes are TRBV6-5 and TRBJ2-7; TCRdb's D call, TRBD1, is unchecked because there is no DNA. The CDR3 totals 15 residues. Germline CDR1 reads MNHEY; CDR2 reads SVGAGI. Here the CDR3 reads CASSWGTGRVHEQYF.

The chain carries TRBV6-2 or TRBV6-3 and TRBJ1-2. Per the germline V gene, CDR1 is MNHEY and CDR2 is SVGEGT. This CDR3 contains 13 residues. CDR3 protein: CASSYASFADCTF.

The chain couples TRBV5-1 to TRBJ2-7; TCRdb's D gene call, TRBD1, goes unchecked for lack of DNA. Germline CDR1 SGHRS, CDR2 YFSETQ. This CDR3 is 13 amino acids long. The chain's CDR3 is CASSLLGGSEQYF.